The following is a TCR beta chain sequence with its context. Its antigen is unknown. V lost 6 bases to trimming and J lost 7 bases, with 13 bases between them. Germline V gene data show CDR1 as MDHEN and CDR2 as SYDVKM. The CDR3 is made up of 12 amino acids. These data come from a study of T cell responses to AZD1222 COVID-19 vaccine. Notes on the study in general: Distributed over spike, vaccine-associated CD4 TCRs predominated at 160-218 and 743-854.

Profiling relied on immunoSEQ multiplex PCR, and the TCRdb table lists in-frame clones only, not all of them. The sample yields more than 150,000 clones, 92% seen once. The sample consisted of peripheral blood, taken 28 days after the second AZD1222 dose. The TCR sequence derives from an adult who received the AZD1222 COVID-19 vaccine. The chain uses TRBV28 and TRBJ2-7, with TRBD2 as a possible D gene (5 bases). The chain's CDR3 is CASRGVAWEQYF. For the CDR3, the DNA is TGTGCCAGCAGGGGAGTGGCGTGGGAGCAGTACTTC.